The 3 T cell receptor beta chains listed next were all sequenced from one sample in a study of blood T cell repertoires in COVID-19. Clones were read by immunoSEQ multiplex PCR, and TCRdb kept only the in-frame ones, dropping some. Of fewer than 200,000 clones listed, around 77% were seen once; the top ten hold 6.5%. The specimen was peripheral blood. These TCRs come from a man in his 70s with active or convalescent COVID-19.

The rearrangement links TRBV18 to TRBJ2-3; no reliable D call. Germline-derived CDR1 and CDR2 are KGHSH and LQKENI. The CDR3 totals 13 residues. V was trimmed by 0 bases and J by 4 bases, leaving 5 bases between them. The CDR3 reads CASSPPGADTQYF. CDR3 DNA sequence: TGTGCCAGCTCACCACCTGGAGCAGATACGCAGTATTTT.

The rearrangement links TRBV5-1 to TRBJ1-1; D gene unclear. Germline CDR1 is SGHRS and CDR2 is YFSETQ. The CDR3 loop spans 14 amino acids. Trimming pared 0 bases from V and 3 bases from J, leaving 9 bases between. Here the CDR3 DNA reads TGCGCCAGCAGCTTGGAAGGGCGGGACACTGAAGCTTTCTTT. This translates into CASSLEGRDTEAFF.

The chain uses TRBV6-5 and TRBJ1-6, with D unresolved. The germline V gene encodes CDR1 MNHEY and CDR2 SVGAGI. With 2 bases removed from V and 8 bases from J, the gap between germline ends came to 4 bases. This CDR3 has 12 amino acids. CDR3 DNA: TGTGCCAGCAGTTACGGGCATTCACCCCTCCACTTT. This gives the protein CASSYGHSPLHF.